The clone carrying this TCR beta chain occurred many times. The data originate from a study of blood T cell repertoires in COVID-19. J gave up 5 bases and V 8 bases, and 17 bases lay outside the gene matches. In germline, CDR1 is SNHLY, CDR2 FYNNEI. The CDR3 extends over 16 amino acids. Source study methods: Quantification of nucleated cells was approximated via reference gene primer amplification. Clones were sequenced by immunoSEQ multiplex PCR, and TCRdb holds only the in-frame ones, with some missing. That table supplies the V and J calls and clone size; D and trimming were determined from the DNA. The table shows approximately 180,000 clones, with roughly 87% occurring only once.

This clonotype was sampled from a woman aged 40 to 50 with acute COVID-19. V gene TRBV2 combines with J gene TRBJ2-7, with 8 bases aligning to TRBD1. The specimen was PBMCs or T cells enriched from blood (not recorded which). CDR3 residues: CASSTGQGAFGNEQYF. CDR3 DNA sequence: TGTGCCAGCTCCACAGGTCAGGGGGCGTTTGGTAACGAGCAGTACTTC.